These 8 T cell receptor beta chains were all obtained from the same sample, sequenced in a study of T-cell memory formation after mild COVID-19. TCRdb fed the 5' RACE reads into MiXCR, producing one record per CDR3 protein. The data show 560,000 or so distinct CDR3 sequences, roughly 17% seen once. The sample consisted of PBMCs or a T cell subset sorted from them (not recorded which). All receptors come from an adult woman who had mild COVID-19 (a few samples of this study predate the infection). Cell type and time point are not known.

In its sample, this clonotype was seen a few times. V usage is TRBV30 and J usage is TRBJ1-4, with D perhaps TRBD1 (5 bases). Germline V gives CDR1 GTSNPN, CDR2 SVGIG (reference sequence). The CDR3 is 13 amino acids. V lost 3 bases, J lost 14 bases, and 19 bases lay in between. This CDR3 reads CAWSVGDEKGLFF. CDR3 DNA sequence: TGTGCCTGGAGCGTCGGGGACGAAAAAGGGCTGTTTTTT.

The V and J genes are TRBV12-3 or TRBV12-4 and TRBJ2-5; 11 nucleotides agree with TRBD2. V was clipped by 6 bases and J by 5 bases; unmatched bases: 8. The CDR3 sequence is 15 residues long. The CDR3 bases are TGTGCCAGCAGCCCAGGACTAGCGGGTTGGGAGACCCAGTACTTC. It encodes CASSPGLAGWETQYF.

The rearrangement links TRBV14 to TRBJ2-2; perhaps TRBD2 as D (5 bases). Trimming left V 0 bases short and J 4 bases short, with 9 bases between. The CDR3 has 15 amino acids. Germline loops: CDR1 SGHDN, CDR2 FVKESK. This CDR3 reads CASSQDMGATGELFF. Written as DNA, the CDR3 is TGTGCCAGCAGCCAAGATATGGGAGCCACCGGGGAGCTGTTTTTT.

The CDR3 region has the DNA TGTGCCTGGAGTGTATTGTACTCAGGGGTCAACGAGCAGTACTTC. Encoded protein: CAWSVLYSGVNEQYF. This chain connects TRBV30 to TRBJ2-7; D may be TRBD1 (6 bases). V dropped 0 bases and J dropped 5 bases, with 17 bases sitting between them. The V gene's germline CDR1 is GTSNPN and CDR2 SVGIG (reference sequence). This CDR3 spans 15 amino acids.

The chain has TRBV20-1 and TRBJ1-6; unclear D gene. CDR3 length: 16 amino acids. Germline V CDR1 and CDR2: DFQATT, SNEGSKA (reference sequence). V shed 1 base and J shed 0 bases, with 10 bases lying between them. As DNA, the CDR3 is TGCAGTGCTAGAGGGTTTGGCAGCTCCTATAATTCACCCCTCCACTTT. It specifies CSARGFGSSYNSPLHF.

The V call is TRBV20-1, the J call TRBJ1-1, with a weak D call TRBD1 (5 bases). V dropped 3 bases and J dropped 1 base, with 18 bases sitting between them. Germline CDR1 reads DFQATT; CDR2 reads SNEGSKA (reference sequence). The CDR3 is 16 amino acids. As DNA, the CDR3 is TGCAGTGCTAGCGGGACGAGGGGATCGAGGAACACTGAAGCTTTCTTT. Encoded protein: CSASGTRGSRNTEAFF.

The chain is built from TRBV20-1 and TRBJ1-1; 7 bases align to TRBD1. CDR3 size: 15 residues. Unmatched junction bases numbered 5, after V lost 0 bases and J lost 1 base. CDR1 and CDR2 from the germline V gene are DFQATT and SNEGSKA (reference sequence). The CDR3 here is CSARDKGTANTEAFF. As DNA, the CDR3 is TGCAGTGCTAGAGATAAAGGGACAGCGAACACTGAAGCTTTCTTT.

The J gene is TRBJ2-7, the V gene TRBV3-1, with 10 bases aligning to TRBD2. The CDR3 totals 14 residues. Trimming took 1 base from V and 9 from J; bases not matched to a gene: 6. CDR1 is LGHDT and CDR2 is YNNKEL in the germline V gene (reference sequence). DNA for the CDR3: TGTGCCAGCAGCCAAGGGACTAGCGGCGGGGGGCAGTACTTC. The encoded protein is CASSQGTSGGGQYF.